This TCR beta chain appears in the sequencing data of a study of identical twins. Via MiXCR, TCRdb re-called the 5' RACE reads, giving one row per CDR3 protein. The data show about 250,000 distinct CDR3 sequences, roughly 7.5% seen once. This clonotype was counted at least ten times. Germline V lookup: CDR1 MGHRA, CDR2 YSYEKL. J lost 0 bases, V lost 2 bases, and 18 bases had no gene match. The CDR3 consists of 21 residues. These data were also reused for a study on yellow fever vaccine responses in identical twins.

This chain uses TRBV4-1 with TRBJ1-3; 8 bases are shared with TRBD1. Source material: CD8+ T cells sorted from blood. This clonotype was obtained from a woman aged 18-29 years in good health. CDR3 amino acids: CASSQLYPQTTGDSSGNTIYF. CDR3 DNA sequence: TGCGCCAGCAGCCAACTGTACCCCCAAACGACAGGGGATTCCTCTGGAAACACCATATATTTT.